The 2 T cell receptor beta chains presented below share a single source sample, sequenced in a study of T cells after yellow fever vaccination (dated 2019 in TCRdb). Sample treatment or condition, as interpreted from the label and publication: live attenuated yellow fever vaccine strain. The receptor library was made with 5' RACE. Sequencing used an Illumina HiSeq 2500. Clones were called with MiXCR by TCRdb after fastp trimmed the public reads at Q25, and only in-frame beta chains were retained. CDR3 protein sequences are deduplicated, and each keeps its most common genes and DNA. This sample comprises some 390,000 distinct CDR3 sequences, 6.2% of them detected only once. The top ten hold approximately 16% of the sample. Sequences were derived from PBMCs, sampled 5 days after the yellow fever booster vaccination. Receptor source: a man aged 25 to 40 who received the YFV17D yellow fever vaccine.

CDR3 sequence reads: CASSQDFAGTGSGANVLTF. The CDR3 region has the DNA TGCGCCAGCAGCCAAGATTTCGCAGGGACTGGTTCTGGGGCCAACGTCCTGACTTTC. The V and J genes are TRBV4-3 and TRBJ2-6, with a tentative D call TRBD2 (6 bases). CDR1 and CDR2 from the germline V gene are LGHNA and YSLEER. Trimming shortened V by 0 bases and J by 1 base, and 16 bases separated the two germline ends. The CDR3 has 19 amino acids.

This chain joins TRBV5-1 and TRBJ2-7; 10 bases fit TRBD2. This CDR3 comprises 15 residues. Germline CDR1 is SGHRS and CDR2 is YFSETQ. The V gene end was trimmed by 4 bases and the J gene end by 4 bases; junction bases not matched to a gene: 8. In DNA, the CDR3 is TGCGCCAGCAGCCCCGTCGCTAGCGGGGGATACGAGCAGTACTTC. Protein sequence: CASSPVASGGYEQYF. Variable domain in full (rest from reference TRBV5-1 and TRBJ2-7): KAGVTQTPRYLIKTRGQQVTLSCSPISGHRSVSWYQQTPGQGLQFLFEYFSETQRNKGNFPGRFSGRQFSNSRSEMNVSTLELGDSALYLCASSPVASGGYEQYFGPGTRLTVT.